This TCR beta chain derives from a study of blood T cells in healthy people across ages. V gave up 3 bases and J gave up 2 bases, with 11 bases separating them. CDR1 and CDR2 from the germline V gene are DFQATT and SNEGSKA (reference sequence). The CDR3 extends over 13 amino acids. Using a J-beta primer mix together with a sample-barcoded 5' primer, a second PCR was run for roughly 6 to 12 cycles. TCRdb re-analysed the 5' RACE reads in MiXCR, keeping a single row per CDR3 protein. This table has roughly 800,000 distinct CDR3 sequences, 58% appearing once. The sequencing input was blood. The rearrangement links TRBV20-1 to TRBJ2-7, with D uncertain. The clonotype was recovered from a man under 40 in good health. CDR3 coding DNA: TGCAGTGCTAGTAAGACCGAAACCTACGAGCAGTACTTC. This gives the protein CSASKTETYEQYF.